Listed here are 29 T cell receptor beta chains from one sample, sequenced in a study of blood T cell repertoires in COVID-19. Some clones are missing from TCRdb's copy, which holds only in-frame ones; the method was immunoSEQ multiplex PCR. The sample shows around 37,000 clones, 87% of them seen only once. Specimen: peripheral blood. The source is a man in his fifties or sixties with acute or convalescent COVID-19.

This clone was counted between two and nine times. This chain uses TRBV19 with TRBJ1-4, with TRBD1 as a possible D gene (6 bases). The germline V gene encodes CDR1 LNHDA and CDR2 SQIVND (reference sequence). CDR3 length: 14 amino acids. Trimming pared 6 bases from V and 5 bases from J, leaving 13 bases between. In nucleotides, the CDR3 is TGTGCCAGTAGGAACAGGGACCGGAATGAAAAACTGTTTTTT. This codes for CASRNRDRNEKLFF.

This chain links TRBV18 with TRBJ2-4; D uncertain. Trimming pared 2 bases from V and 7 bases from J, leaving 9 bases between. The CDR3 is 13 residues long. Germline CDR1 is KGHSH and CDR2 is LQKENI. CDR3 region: CASSPWSENIQYF. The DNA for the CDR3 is TGTGCCAGCTCACCATGGTCGGAGAACATTCAGTACTTC.

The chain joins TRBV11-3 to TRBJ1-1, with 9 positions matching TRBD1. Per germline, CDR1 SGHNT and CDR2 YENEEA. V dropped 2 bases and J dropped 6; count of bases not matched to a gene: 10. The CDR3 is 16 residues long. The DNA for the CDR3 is TGTGCCAGCAGCTTAAGGGGTCACACAGGGGGCTCTGAAGCTTTCTTT. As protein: CASSLRGHTGGSEAFF.

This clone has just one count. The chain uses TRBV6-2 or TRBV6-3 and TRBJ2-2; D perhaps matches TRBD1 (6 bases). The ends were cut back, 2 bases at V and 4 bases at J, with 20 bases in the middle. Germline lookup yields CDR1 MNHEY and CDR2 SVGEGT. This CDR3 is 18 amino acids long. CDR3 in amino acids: CASSYPAGVLLSTGELFF. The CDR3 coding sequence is TGTGCCAGCAGTTACCCGGCAGGGGTCCTTCTTTCCACCGGGGAGCTGTTTTTT.

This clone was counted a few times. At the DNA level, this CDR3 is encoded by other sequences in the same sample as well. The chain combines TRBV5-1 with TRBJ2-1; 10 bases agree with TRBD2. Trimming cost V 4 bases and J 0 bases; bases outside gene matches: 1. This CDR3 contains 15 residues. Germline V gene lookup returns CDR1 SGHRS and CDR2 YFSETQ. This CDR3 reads CASSPSGSSYNEQFF. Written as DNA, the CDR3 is TGCGCCAGCAGCCCTAGCGGGAGCTCCTACAATGAGCAGTTCTTC.

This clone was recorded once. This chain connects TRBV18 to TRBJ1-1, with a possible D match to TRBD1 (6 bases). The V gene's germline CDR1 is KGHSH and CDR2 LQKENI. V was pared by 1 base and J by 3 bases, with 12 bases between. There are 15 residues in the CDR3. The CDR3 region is CASSPRSAGDTEAFF. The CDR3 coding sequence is TGTGCCAGCTCACCACGGTCGGCAGGGGACACTGAAGCTTTCTTT.

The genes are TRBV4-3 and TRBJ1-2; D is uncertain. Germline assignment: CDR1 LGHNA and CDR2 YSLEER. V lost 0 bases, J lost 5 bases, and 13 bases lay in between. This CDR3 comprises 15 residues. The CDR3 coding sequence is TGCGCCAGCAGCCAAGAGCTCCACAGCCAGTATGGCTACACCTTC. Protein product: CASSQELHSQYGYTF.

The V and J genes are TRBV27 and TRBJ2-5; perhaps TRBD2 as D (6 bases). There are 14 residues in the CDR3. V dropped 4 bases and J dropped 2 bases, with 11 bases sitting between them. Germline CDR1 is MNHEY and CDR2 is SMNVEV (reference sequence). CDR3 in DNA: TGTGCCAGCAGTTCCGGGACTCCACAAGAGACCCAGTACTTC. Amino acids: CASSSGTPQETQYF.

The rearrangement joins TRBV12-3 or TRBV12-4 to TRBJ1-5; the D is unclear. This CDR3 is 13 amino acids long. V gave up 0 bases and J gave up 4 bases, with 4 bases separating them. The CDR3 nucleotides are TGTGCCAGCAGTTTAGCGCAGAATCAGCCCCAGCATTTT. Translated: CASSLAQNQPQHF.

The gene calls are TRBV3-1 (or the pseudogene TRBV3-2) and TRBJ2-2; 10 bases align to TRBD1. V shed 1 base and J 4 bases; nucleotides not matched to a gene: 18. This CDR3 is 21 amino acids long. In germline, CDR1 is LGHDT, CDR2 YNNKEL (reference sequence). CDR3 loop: CASSQGVRDRGHYFSTGELFF. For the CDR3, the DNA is TGTGCCAGCAGCCAAGGAGTCCGGGACAGGGGTCACTATTTCTCCACCGGGGAGCTGTTTTTT.

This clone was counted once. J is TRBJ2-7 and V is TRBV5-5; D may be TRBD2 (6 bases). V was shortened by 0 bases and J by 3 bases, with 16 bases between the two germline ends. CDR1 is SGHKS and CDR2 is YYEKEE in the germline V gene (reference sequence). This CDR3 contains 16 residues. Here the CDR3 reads CASSLGRGLEYYEQYF. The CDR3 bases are TGTGCCAGCAGCTTGGGAAGGGGACTGGAATACTACGAGCAGTACTTC.

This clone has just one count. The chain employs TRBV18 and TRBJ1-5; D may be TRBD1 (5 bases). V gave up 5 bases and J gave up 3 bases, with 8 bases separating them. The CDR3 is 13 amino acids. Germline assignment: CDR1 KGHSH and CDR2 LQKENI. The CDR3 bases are TGTGCCAGCTCAGTGACAGACAATCAGCCCCAGCATTTT. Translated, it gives CASSVTDNQPQHF.

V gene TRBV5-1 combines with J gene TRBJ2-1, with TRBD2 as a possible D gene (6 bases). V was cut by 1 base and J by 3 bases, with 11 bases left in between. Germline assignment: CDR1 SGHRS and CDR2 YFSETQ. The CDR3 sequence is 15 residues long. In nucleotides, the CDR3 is TGCGCCAGCAGCTTGTCGGAGGGCCTCTACAATGAGCAGTTCTTC. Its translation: CASSLSEGLYNEQFF. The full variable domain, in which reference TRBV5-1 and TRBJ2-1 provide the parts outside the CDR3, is KAGVTQTPRYLIKTRGQQVTLSCSPISGHRSVSWYQQTPGQGLQFLFEYFSETQRNKGNFPGRFSGRQFSNSRSEMNVSTLELGDSALYLCASSLSEGLYNEQFFGPGTRLTVL.

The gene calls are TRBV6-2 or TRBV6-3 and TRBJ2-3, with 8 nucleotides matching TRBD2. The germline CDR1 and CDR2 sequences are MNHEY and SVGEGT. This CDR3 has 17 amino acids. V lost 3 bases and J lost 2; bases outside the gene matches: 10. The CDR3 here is CASSYIFGTRNTDTQYF. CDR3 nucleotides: TGTGCCAGCAGTTATATTTTTGGGACTAGAAACACAGATACGCAGTATTTT.

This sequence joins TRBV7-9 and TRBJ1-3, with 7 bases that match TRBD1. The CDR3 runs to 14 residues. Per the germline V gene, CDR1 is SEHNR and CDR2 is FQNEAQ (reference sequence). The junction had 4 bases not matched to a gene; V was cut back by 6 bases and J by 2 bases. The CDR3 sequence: CASRTDRAGNTIYF. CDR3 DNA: TGTGCCAGCAGAACAGACAGGGCTGGAAACACCATATATTTT.

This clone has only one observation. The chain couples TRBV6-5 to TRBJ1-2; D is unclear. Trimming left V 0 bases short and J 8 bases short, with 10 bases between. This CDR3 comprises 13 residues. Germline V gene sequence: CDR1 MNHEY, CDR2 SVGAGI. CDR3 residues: CASSYSNSRGYTF. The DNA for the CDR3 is TGTGCCAGCAGTTACTCGAACAGTAGGGGCTACACCTTC.

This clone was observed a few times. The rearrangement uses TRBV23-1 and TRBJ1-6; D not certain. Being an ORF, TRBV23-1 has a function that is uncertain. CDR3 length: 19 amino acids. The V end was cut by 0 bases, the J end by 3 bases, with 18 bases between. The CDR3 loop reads CASSQSGASCIGYNSPLHF. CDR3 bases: TGCGCCAGCAGTCAATCCGGAGCCTCCTGCATCGGCTATAATTCACCCCTCCACTTT.

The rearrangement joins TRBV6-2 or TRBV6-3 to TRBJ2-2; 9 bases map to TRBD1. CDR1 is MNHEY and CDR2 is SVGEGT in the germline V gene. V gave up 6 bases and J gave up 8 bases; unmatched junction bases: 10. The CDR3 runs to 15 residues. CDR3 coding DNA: TGTGCCAGCAGGTACACCGGGACAGGGCGTGGGGAGCTGTTTTTT. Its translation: CASRYTGTGRGELFF.

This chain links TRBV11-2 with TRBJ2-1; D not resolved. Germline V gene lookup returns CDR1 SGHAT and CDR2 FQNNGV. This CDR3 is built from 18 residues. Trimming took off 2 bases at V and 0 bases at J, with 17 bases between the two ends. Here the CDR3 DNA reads TGTGCCAGCAGCTTAACCCTCTCTAGGCCGAGCTCCTACAATGAGCAGTTCTTC. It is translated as CASSLTLSRPSSYNEQFF.

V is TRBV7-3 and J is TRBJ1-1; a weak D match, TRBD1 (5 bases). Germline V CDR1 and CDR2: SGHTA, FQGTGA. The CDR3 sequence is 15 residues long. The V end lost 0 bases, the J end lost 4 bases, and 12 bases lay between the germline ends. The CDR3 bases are TGTGCCAGCAGCTTAACCTTGGGACTCGGCACTGAAGCTTTCTTT. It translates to CASSLTLGLGTEAFF.

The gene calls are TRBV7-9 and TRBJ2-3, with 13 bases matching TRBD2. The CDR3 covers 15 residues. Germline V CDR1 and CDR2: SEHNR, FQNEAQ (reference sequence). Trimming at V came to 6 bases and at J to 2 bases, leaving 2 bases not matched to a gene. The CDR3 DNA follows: TGTGCCAGCAGGGGACTAGCGGGGCCCACAGATACGCAGTATTTT. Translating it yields CASRGLAGPTDTQYF. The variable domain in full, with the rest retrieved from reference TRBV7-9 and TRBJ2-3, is DTGVSQNPRHKITKRGQNVTFRCDPISEHNRLYWYRQTLGQGPEFLTYFQNEAQLEKSRLLSDRFSAERPKGSFSTLEIQRTEQGDSAMYLCASRGLAGPTDTQYFGPGTRLTVL.

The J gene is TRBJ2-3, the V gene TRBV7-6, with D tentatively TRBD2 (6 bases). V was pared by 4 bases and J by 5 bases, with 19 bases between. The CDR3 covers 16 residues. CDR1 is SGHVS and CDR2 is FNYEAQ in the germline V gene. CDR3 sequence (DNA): TGTGCCAGCAGCTCGAAGCGCGTAGAGGAGGGAGATACGCAGTATTTT. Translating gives CASSSKRVEEGDTQYF. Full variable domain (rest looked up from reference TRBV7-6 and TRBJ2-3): GAGVSQSPRYKVTKRGQDVALRCDPISGHVSLYWYRQALGQGPEFLTYFNYEAQQDKSGLPNDRFSAERPEGSISTLTIQRTEQRDSAMYRCASSSKRVEEGDTQYFGPGTRLTVL.

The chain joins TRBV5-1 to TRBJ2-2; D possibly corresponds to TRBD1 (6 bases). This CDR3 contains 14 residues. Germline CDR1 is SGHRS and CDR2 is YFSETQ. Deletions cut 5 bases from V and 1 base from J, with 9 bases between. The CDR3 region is CASRETGNTGELFF. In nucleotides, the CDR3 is TGCGCCAGCAGAGAGACAGGGAACACCGGGGAGCTGTTTTTT.

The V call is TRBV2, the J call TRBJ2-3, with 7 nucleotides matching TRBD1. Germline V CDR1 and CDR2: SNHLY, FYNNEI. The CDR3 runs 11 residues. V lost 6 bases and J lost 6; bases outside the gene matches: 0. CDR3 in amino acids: CASRTGDTQYF. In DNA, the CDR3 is TGTGCCAGCAGGACAGGGGATACGCAGTATTTT.

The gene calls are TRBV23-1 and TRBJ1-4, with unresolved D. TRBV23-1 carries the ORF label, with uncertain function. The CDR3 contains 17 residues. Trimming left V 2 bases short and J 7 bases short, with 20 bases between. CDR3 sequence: CASSQVGISRLGEKLFF. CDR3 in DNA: TGCGCCAGCAGTCAAGTCGGGATAAGTCGCTTGGGTGAAAAACTGTTTTTT.

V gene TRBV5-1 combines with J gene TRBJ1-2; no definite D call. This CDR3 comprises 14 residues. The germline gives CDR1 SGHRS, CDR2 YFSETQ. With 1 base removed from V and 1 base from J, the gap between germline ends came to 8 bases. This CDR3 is CASSLLPSNYGYTF. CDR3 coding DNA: TGCGCCAGCAGCTTGCTACCGAGTAACTATGGCTACACCTTC.

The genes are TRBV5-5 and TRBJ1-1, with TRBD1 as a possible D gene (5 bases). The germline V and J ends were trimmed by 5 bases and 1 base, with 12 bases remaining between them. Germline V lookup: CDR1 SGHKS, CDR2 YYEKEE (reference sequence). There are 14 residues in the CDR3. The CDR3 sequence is CASRRPTGNTEAFF. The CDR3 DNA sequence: TGTGCCAGCAGACGACCAACAGGGAACACTGAAGCTTTCTTT.

The CDR3 nucleotides read TGTGCCAGCTCACCACCTGAGGTTCCCACTGGCTATGGCTACACCTTC. It encodes CASSPPEVPTGYGYTF. This chain joins TRBV18 and TRBJ1-2; D gene unclear. This CDR3 comprises 16 residues. The germline V gene encodes CDR1 KGHSH and CDR2 LQKENI. Trimming removed 0 bases from V and 4 bases from J, with 15 bases in between.

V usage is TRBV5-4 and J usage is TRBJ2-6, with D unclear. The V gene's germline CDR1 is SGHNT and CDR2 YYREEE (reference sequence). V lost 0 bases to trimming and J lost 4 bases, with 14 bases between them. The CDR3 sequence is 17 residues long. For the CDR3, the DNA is TGTGCCAGCAGCTTGGGAGGTTGGGTTTCGGGGGCCAACGTCCTGACTTTC. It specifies CASSLGGWVSGANVLTF.